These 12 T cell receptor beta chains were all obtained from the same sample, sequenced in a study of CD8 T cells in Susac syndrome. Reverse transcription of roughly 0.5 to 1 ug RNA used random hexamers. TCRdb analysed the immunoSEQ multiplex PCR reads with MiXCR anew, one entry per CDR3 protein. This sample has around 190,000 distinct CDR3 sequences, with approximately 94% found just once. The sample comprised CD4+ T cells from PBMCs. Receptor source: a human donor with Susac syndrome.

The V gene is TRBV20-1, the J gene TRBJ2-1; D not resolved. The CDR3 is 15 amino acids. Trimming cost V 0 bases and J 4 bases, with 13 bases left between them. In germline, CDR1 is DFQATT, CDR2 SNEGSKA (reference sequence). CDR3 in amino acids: CSARDFGQLYNEQFF. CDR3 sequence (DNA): TGCAGTGCTAGAGATTTTGGTCAGCTTTACAATGAGCAGTTCTTC.

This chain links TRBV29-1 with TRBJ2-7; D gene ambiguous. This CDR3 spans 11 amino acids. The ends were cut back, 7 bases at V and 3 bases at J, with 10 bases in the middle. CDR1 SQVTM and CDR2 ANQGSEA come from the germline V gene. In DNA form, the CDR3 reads TGCAGCGCAACATTGAACTACGAGCAGTACTTC. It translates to CSATLNYEQYF.

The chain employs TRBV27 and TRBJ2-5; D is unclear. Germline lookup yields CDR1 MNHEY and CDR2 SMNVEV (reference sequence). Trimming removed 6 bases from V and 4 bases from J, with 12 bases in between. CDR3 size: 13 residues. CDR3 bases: TGTGCCAGCAGCCGACTGGACCTAGAGACCCAGTACTTC. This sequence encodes CASSRLDLETQYF.

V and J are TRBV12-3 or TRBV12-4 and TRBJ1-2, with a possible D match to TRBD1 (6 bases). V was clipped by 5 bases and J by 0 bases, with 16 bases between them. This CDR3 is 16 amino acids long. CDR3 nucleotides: TGTGCCAGCAGTCGCACCATGGACAGTGCTAACTATGGCTACACCTTC. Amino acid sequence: CASSRTMDSANYGYTF.

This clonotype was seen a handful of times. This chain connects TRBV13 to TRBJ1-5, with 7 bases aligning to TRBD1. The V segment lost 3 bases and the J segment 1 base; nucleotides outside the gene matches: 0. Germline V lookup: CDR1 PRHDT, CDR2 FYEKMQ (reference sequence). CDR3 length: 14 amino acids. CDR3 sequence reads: CASSLTGSNQPQHF. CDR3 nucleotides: TGTGCCAGCAGCTTGACAGGGAGCAATCAGCCCCAGCATTTT.

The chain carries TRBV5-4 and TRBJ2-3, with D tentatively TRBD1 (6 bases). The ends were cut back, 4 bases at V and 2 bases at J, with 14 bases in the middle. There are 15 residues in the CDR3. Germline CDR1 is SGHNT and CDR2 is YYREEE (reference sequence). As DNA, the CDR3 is TGTGCCAGCAGCCTCGGGACATCGATCACAGATACGCAGTATTTT. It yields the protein CASSLGTSITDTQYF.

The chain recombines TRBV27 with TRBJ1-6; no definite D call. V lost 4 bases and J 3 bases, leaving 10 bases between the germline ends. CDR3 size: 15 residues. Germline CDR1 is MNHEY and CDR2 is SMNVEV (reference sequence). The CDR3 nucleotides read TGTGCCAGCAGTTCTCCCCGGATCTATAATTCACCCCTCCACTTT. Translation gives CASSSPRIYNSPLHF.

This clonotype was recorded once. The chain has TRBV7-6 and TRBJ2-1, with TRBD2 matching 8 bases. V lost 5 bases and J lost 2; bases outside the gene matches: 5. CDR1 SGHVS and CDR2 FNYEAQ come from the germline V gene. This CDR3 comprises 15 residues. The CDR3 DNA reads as TGTGCCAGCAGCCCGGGGGGGCCTGCCTACAATGAGCAGTTCTTC. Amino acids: CASSPGGPAYNEQFF. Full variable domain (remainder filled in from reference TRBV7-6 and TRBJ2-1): GAGVSQSPRYKVTKRGQDVALRCDPISGHVSLYWYRQALGQGPEFLTYFNYEAQQDKSGLPNDRFSAERPEGSISTLTIQRTEQRDSAMYRCASSPGGPAYNEQFFGPGTRLTVL.

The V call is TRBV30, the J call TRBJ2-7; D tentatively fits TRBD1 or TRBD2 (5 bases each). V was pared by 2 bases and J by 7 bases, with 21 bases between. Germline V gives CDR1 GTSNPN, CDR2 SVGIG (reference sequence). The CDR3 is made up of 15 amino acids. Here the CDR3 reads CAWSPRGRDLGEQYF. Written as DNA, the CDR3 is TGTGCCTGGAGTCCGAGAGGAAGGGACCTTGGGGAGCAGTACTTC.

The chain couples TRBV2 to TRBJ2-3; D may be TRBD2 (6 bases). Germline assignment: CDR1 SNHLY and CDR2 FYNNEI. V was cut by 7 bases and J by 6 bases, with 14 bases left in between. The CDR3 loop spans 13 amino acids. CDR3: CASTGEVGDTQYF. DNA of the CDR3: TGTGCCAGCACGGGGGAGGTCGGGGATACGCAGTATTTT. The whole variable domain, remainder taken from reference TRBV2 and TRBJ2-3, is EPEVTQTPSHQVTQMGQEVILRCVPISNHLYFYWYRQILGQKVEFLVSFYNNEISEKSEIFDDQFSVERPDGSNFTLKIRSTKLEDSAMYFCASTGEVGDTQYFGPGTRLTVL.

The CDR3 is CSAFHRDQETQYF. The CDR3 region has the DNA TGCAGTGCTTTCCACAGGGACCAAGAGACCCAGTACTTC. This sequence joins TRBV20-1 and TRBJ2-5, with a possible D match to TRBD1 (6 bases). Germline CDR1 DFQATT, CDR2 SNEGSKA (reference sequence). V lost 5 bases and J lost 0, with 10 bases in between. This CDR3 has 13 residues.

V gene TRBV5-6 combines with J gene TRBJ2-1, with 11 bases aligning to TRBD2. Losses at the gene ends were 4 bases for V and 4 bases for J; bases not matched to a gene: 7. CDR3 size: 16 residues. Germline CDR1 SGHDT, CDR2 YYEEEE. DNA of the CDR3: TGTGCCAGCAGCCGATCGACTAGCGGGATTTACAATGAGCAGTTCTTC. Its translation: CASSRSTSGIYNEQFF.